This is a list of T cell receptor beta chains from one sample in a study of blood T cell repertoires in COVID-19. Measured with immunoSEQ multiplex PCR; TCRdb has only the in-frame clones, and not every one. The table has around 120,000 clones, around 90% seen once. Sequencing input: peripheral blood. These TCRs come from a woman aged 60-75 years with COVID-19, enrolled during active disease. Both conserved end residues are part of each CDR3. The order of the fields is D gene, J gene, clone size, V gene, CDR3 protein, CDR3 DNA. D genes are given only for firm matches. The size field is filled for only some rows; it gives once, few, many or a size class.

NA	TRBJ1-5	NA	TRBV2	CAGRRDSNQPQHF	TGTGCCGGGAGAAGGGATAGCAATCAGCCCCAGCATTTT
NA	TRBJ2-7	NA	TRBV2	CASIPSPRTGTIPKSYEQYF	TGTGCCAGCATTCCTTCTCCGAGAACAGGGACTATACCTAAGTCCTACGAGCAGTACTTC
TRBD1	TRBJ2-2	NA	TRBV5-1	CASSWTGANTGELFF	TGCGCCAGCAGCTGGACAGGGGCGAACACCGGGGAGCTGTTTTTT
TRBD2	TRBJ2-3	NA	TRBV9	CASSLLQGLAGDTDTQYF	TGTGCCAGCAGCTTACTCCAGGGACTAGCGGGGGACACAGATACGCAGTATTTT
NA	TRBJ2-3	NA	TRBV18	CASSPGKGVTDTQYF	TGTGCCAGCTCACCAGGGAAGGGAGTCACAGATACGCAGTATTTT
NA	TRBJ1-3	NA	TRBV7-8	CASSPRIPPKRGFVGNTIYF	TGTGCCAGCAGCCCCCGGATTCCCCCCAAGCGGGGGTTTGTTGGAAACACCATATATTTT
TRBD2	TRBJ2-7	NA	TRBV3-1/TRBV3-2	CASSPGLAGVYEQYF	TGTGCCAGCAGCCCGGGACTAGCGGGGGTCTACGAGCAGTACTTC
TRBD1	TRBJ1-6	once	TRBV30	CAWMVRQGSSYNSPLHF	TGTGCCTGGATGGTCCGACAGGGGAGCTCCTATAATTCACCCCTCCACTTT
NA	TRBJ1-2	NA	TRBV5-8	CASSLGGIDYGYTF	TGTGCCAGCAGCTTGGGAGGGATCGACTATGGCTACACCTTC
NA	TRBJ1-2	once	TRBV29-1	CSVRAGINYGYTF	TGCAGCGTAAGGGCAGGGATTAACTATGGCTACACCTTC
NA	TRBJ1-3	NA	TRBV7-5	CARSSPGSGNTIYF	TGTGCCAGAAGCTCTCCGGGGTCTGGAAACACCATATATTTT
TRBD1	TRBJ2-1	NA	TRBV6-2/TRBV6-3	CASSSWTGGYEQFF	TGTGCCAGCAGTTCCTGGACAGGGGGGTATGAGCAGTTCTTC
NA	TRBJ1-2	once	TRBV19	CASSPAAYGYTF	TGTGCCAGTAGTCCCGCGGCGTATGGCTACACCTTC
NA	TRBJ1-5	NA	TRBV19	CASSISQRKNQPQHF	TGTGCCAGTAGTATCTCACAGCGGAAGAATCAGCCCCAGCATTTT
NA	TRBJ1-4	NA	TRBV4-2	CASSQGPREKLFF	TGTGCCAGCAGCCAAGGCCCCAGAGAAAAACTGTTTTTT
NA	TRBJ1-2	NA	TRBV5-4	CASSKQQNRDGYTF	TGTGCCAGCAGCAAACAACAGAACAGGGATGGCTACACCTTC
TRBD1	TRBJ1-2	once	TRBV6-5	CASSYSYRGLYGYTF	TGTGCCAGCAGTTACTCCTACAGGGGCCTCTATGGCTACACCTTC
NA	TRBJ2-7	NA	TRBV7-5	CARSLEGATCSYEQYF	TGTGCCAGAAGCTTAGAGGGGGCAACTTGTTCCTACGAGCAGTACTTC
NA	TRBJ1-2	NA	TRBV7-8	CASSPLQRGHGYTF	TGTGCCAGCAGCCCGCTTCAGCGGGGCCATGGCTACACCTTC
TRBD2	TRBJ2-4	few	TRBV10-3	CAISESTWTSGGLNIQYF	TGTGCCATCAGTGAGTCGACGTGGACTAGCGGGGGGTTAAACATTCAGTACTTC
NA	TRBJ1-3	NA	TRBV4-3	CASSQDTGLGNTIYF	TGCGCCAGCAGCCAAGATACAGGGCTTGGAAACACCATATATTTT
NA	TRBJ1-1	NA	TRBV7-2	CASSLATGSEAFF	TGTGCCAGCAGCTTAGCTACAGGGTCTGAAGCTTTCTTT
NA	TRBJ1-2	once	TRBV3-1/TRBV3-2	CASSQDLRGSAYGYTF	TGTGCCAGCAGCCAAGATTTGCGGGGGTCCGCCTATGGCTACACCTTC
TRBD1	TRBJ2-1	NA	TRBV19	CATGQGIEKQFF	TGTGCCACGGGACAGGGCATCGAAAAGCAGTTCTTC
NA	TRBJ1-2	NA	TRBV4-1	CASSQRSRSGAYGYTF	TGCGCCAGCAGCCAACGGTCCCGTTCAGGGGCCTATGGCTACACCTTC
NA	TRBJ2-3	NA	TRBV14	CASSQAAGTQYF	TGTGCCAGCAGCCAAGCAGCGGGCACGCAGTATTTT
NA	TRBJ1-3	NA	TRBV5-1	CASSPRQGNTIYF	TGCGCCAGCAGCCCACGACAGGGAAACACCATATATTTT
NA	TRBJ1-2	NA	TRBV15	CATSRRQADGYTF	TGTGCCACCAGCAGGCGACAGGCCGATGGCTACACCTTC
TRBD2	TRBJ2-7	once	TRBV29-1	CSVEGAGGYEQYF	TGCAGCGTTGAAGGGGCGGGGGGCTACGAGCAGTACTTC
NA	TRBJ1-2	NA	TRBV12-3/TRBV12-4	CASSLLIGVGYTF	TGTGCCAGCAGTTTACTGATAGGGGTCGGCTACACCTTC
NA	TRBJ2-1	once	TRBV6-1	CASSEGGEQFF	TGTGCCAGCAGTGAGGGGGGTGAGCAGTTCTTC
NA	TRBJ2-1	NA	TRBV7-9	CASSPGSYSYNEQFF	TGTGCCAGCAGCCCCGGGTCCTACTCCTACAATGAGCAGTTCTTC
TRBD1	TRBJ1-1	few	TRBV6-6	CASIRGQAAEAFF	TGTGCCAGCATTAGAGGACAGGCGGCTGAAGCTTTCTTT
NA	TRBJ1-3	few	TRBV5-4	CASSLGTPSGNTIYF	TGTGCCAGCAGCTTGGGGACTCCCTCTGGAAACACCATATATTTT
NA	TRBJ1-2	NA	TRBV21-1	CASSKVGAGGGYGYTF	TGTGCCAGCAGCAAAGTTGGGGCAGGGGGCGGCTATGGCTACACCTTC
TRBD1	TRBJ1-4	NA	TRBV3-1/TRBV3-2	CASSQELGGDLSNEKLFF	TGTGCCAGCAGCCAAGAACTAGGGGGCGATCTTAGTAATGAAAAACTGTTTTTT
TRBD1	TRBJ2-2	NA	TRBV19	CASSIGQGSGELFF	TGTGCCAGTAGTATCGGACAGGGGTCCGGGGAGCTGTTTTTT
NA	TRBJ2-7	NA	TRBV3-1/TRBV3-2	CASSQVGDLYEQYF	TGTGCCAGCAGCCAAGTTGGGGACTTATACGAGCAGTACTTC
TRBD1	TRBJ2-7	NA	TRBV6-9	CASSYGGKTGGCYEQYF	TGTGCCAGCAGTTATGGTGGGAAGACAGGGGGTTGTTACGAGCAGTACTTC
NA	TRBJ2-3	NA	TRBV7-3	CASSYRSSTDTQYF	TGTGCCAGCAGCTACAGGAGTAGCACAGATACGCAGTATTTT
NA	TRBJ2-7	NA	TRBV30	CAWSWEPISYEQYF	TGTGCCTGGAGTTGGGAGCCGATCTCCTACGAGCAGTACTTC
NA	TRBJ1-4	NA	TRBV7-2	CASSLGNSPRKLFF	TGTGCCAGCAGCTTAGGTAACAGTCCTCGAAAACTGTTTTTT
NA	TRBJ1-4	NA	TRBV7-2	CASSLDGGDNEKLFF	TGTGCCAGCAGCTTAGATGGAGGGGATAATGAAAAACTGTTTTTT
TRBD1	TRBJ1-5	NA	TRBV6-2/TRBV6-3	CASSTARRTGDSNQPQHF	TGTGCCAGCAGTACTGCCAGGAGGACAGGGGATAGCAATCAGCCCCAGCATTTT
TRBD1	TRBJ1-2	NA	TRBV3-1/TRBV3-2	CASSPWGTGRGRGYTF	TGTGCCAGCAGCCCTTGGGGGACAGGCCGAGGGAGGGGCTACACCTTC
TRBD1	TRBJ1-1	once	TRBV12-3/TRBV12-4	CASQGQQNTEAFF	TGTGCCAGCCAGGGACAGCAGAACACTGAAGCTTTCTTT
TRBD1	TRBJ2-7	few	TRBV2	CASSENSGGEQYF	TGTGCCAGCAGTGAAAATTCAGGGGGCGAGCAGTACTTC
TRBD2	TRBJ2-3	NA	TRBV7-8	CASSTRPSGAGTDTQYF	TGTGCCAGCAGCACTAGACCGAGCGGGGCCGGCACAGATACGCAGTATTTT
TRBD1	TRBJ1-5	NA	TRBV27	CASSSRGQGSNQPQHF	TGTGCCAGCAGCTCGAGGGGGCAGGGAAGCAATCAGCCCCAGCATTTT
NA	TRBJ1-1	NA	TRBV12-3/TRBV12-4	CASSFTEIEAFF	TGTGCCAGCAGTTTCACGGAGATTGAAGCTTTCTTT
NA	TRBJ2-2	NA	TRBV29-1	CSVYRSRTGELFF	TGCAGCGTCTACAGGTCAAGGACCGGGGAGCTGTTTTTT
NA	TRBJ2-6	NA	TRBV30	CAWIFGGSSGANVLTF	TGTGCCTGGATATTTGGCGGAAGCTCTGGGGCCAACGTCCTGACTTTC
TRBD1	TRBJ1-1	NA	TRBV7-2	CASSHGQGKGEAFF	TGTGCCAGCAGCCATGGACAGGGGAAAGGTGAAGCTTTCTTT
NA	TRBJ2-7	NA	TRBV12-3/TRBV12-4	CASSSNDREQYF	TGTGCCAGCAGTTCGAACGACAGGGAGCAGTACTTC
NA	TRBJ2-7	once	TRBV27	CASSPIPTGTGEQYF	TGTGCCAGCAGCCCTATACCGACGGGTACTGGTGAGCAGTACTTC
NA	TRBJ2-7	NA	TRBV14	CASSQGTKTDSYEQYF	TGTGCCAGCAGCCAGGGAACTAAGACAGACTCCTACGAGCAGTACTTC
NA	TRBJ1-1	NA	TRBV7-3	CASSRQKNTEAFF	TGTGCCAGCAGCAGACAGAAGAACACTGAAGCTTTCTTT
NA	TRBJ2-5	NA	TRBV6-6	CASSYDSTRGTQYF	TGTGCCAGCAGTTACGACAGCACAAGAGGGACCCAGTACTTC
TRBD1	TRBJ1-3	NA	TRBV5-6	CASSLDRGGFSGNTIYF	TGTGCCAGCAGCTTGGACAGGGGGGGCTTCTCTGGAAACACCATATATTTT
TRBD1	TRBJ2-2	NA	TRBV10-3	CAIRTLGQGSAGELFF	TGTGCCATCAGGACCCTGGGACAGGGGTCGGCCGGGGAGCTGTTTTTT